Reported below is one T cell receptor beta chain. This entry belongs to a study of blood T cell repertoires in COVID-19. Measured with immunoSEQ multiplex PCR; TCRdb has only the in-frame clones, and not every one. The repertoire holds over 35,000 clones, with approximately 87% as singletons. The V gene end was trimmed by 7 bases and the J gene end by 8 bases; junction bases not matched to a gene: 9. In germline, CDR1 is LNHDA, CDR2 SQIVND (reference sequence). CDR3 length equals 13 residues. This chain connects TRBV19 to TRBJ1-2, with 8 bases that match TRBD1. The clonotype originates from a man aged 40-55 years with COVID-19, enrolled during active disease. Material for sequencing was peripheral blood. CDR3 sequence: CASTPGRGLGYTF. In nucleotides, the CDR3 is TGTGCCAGTACTCCCGGCAGGGGGCTCGGCTACACCTTC.